Following are 24 T cell receptor beta chains from one sample sequenced in a study of identifying expanded T cells in peripheral blood. Profiled with immunoSEQ multiplex PCR; TCRdb holds only in-frame clones, not every one. The data show around 66,000 clones, more than 75% seen once. The sequenced sample was blood. The receptors shown here come from a person between 18 and 75 years old in good health.

This clone appeared a few times. The chain recombines TRBV9 with TRBJ2-2, with unresolved D. Per germline, CDR1 SGDLS and CDR2 YYNGEE. Trimming shortened V by 1 base and J by 5 bases, and 6 bases separated the two germline ends. This CDR3 comprises 13 residues. CDR3 nucleotides: TGTGCCAGCAGCGTAAGTGGGACCGGGGAGCTGTTTTTT. Protein: CASSVSGTGELFF.

This clone was seen only once. The V call is TRBV10-2, the J call TRBJ2-1; unclear D gene. Germline CDR1 reads WSHSY; CDR2 reads SAAADI. The CDR3 totals 14 residues. Trimming cost V 7 bases and J 7 bases, with 17 bases left between them. CDR3 nucleotide sequence: TGCGCCAGCATGGCCCGGACGGCCGGGAATGAGCAGTTCTTC. The encoded protein is CASMARTAGNEQFF.

The rearrangement uses TRBV30 and TRBJ2-7, with 7 bases aligning to TRBD1. This CDR3 is built from 11 residues. Trimming removed 7 bases from V and 6 bases from J; junction bases left unmatched: 6. Germline V gene sequence: CDR1 GTSNPN, CDR2 SVGIG (reference sequence). This CDR3 reads CALKSGGEQYF. The CDR3 DNA is TGTGCCTTAAAATCAGGGGGCGAGCAGTACTTC. Variable domain in full (rest from reference TRBV30 and TRBJ2-7): SQTIHQWPATLVQPVGSPLSLECTVEGTSNPNLYWYRQAAGRGLQLLFYSVGIGQISSEVPQNLSASRPQDRQFILSSKKLLLSDSGFYLCALKSGGEQYFGPGTRLTVT.

The chain couples TRBV10-1 to TRBJ2-7; no definite D call. Trimming left V 4 bases short and J 0 bases short, with 4 bases between. Germline CDR1 is WNHNN and CDR2 is SYGVQD (reference sequence). CDR3 length equals 12 residues. The CDR3 DNA reads as TGCGCCAGCAGTGGTTCCTCCTACGAGCAGTACTTC. Protein product: CASSGSSYEQYF.

This clone was detected once. The chain links TRBV29-1 to TRBJ2-4; D is perhaps TRBD1 (6 bases). The CDR3 spans 13 residues. Germline CDR1 is SQVTM and CDR2 is ANQGSEA. V dropped 7 bases and J dropped 6 bases, with 16 bases sitting between them. CDR3 region: CSARLGGVNIQYF. CDR3 in DNA: TGCAGCGCAAGGTTAGGGGGAGTAAACATTCAGTACTTC.

The chain has TRBV19 and TRBJ2-1; the match to TRBD2 covers 11 bases. This CDR3 comprises 16 residues. Germline values: CDR1 LNHDA, CDR2 SQIVND (reference sequence). After removal of 3 bases from V and 5 bases from J, the junction contained 6 bases not matched to a gene. In nucleotides, the CDR3 is TGTGCCAGTAGTATTTCACTAGCGGGAGTCGACAATGAGCAGTTCTTC. Its protein product is CASSISLAGVDNEQFF.

The chain combines TRBV5-1 with TRBJ1-1; 8 nucleotides agree with TRBD1. CDR3 length equals 14 residues. Looked up from germline, CDR1 is SGHRS and CDR2 is YFSETQ. J was trimmed by 1 base and V by 2 bases; bases with no gene match: 1. Written as DNA, the CDR3 is TGCGCCAGCAGCTTCGGACAGGGGAACACTGAAGCTTTCTTT. Protein product: CASSFGQGNTEAFF.

The chain couples TRBV6-5 to TRBJ1-1; D is ambiguous. V dropped 4 bases and J dropped 2 bases, with 11 bases sitting between them. Germline V CDR1 and CDR2: MNHEY, SVGAGI. CDR3 length equals 14 residues. The CDR3 DNA sequence: TGTGCCAGCAGTTGGGATCGGGGTAACACTGAAGCTTTCTTT. It encodes CASSWDRGNTEAFF.

This clone occurred once. V and J are TRBV25-1 and TRBJ2-1; possible D gene TRBD1, 6 bases. The germline V gene encodes CDR1 MGHDK and CDR2 SYGVNS. The CDR3 totals 11 residues. V was clipped by 2 bases and J by 10 bases, with 6 bases between them. CDR3 bases: TGTGCCAGCAGTGAACAGGGGGAGCAGTTCTTC. This sequence encodes CASSEQGEQFF.

The CDR3 sequence: CASSLGPEQYF. CDR3 coding DNA: TGTGCCAGCAGCTTGGGTCCCGAGCAGTACTTC. This chain connects TRBV5-8 to TRBJ2-7, with D unresolved. In germline, CDR1 is SGHTS, CDR2 YDEGEE. V was shortened by 0 bases and J by 6 bases, with 4 bases between the two germline ends. CDR3 length: 11 residues.

V and J are TRBV11-1 and TRBJ2-6; D gene ambiguous. The length of the CDR3 is 14 residues. CDR1 is SGHAT, CDR2 FQDESV, per germline (reference sequence). The ends were cut back, 9 bases at V and 0 bases at J, with 9 bases in the middle. CDR3 sequence: CASRLLSGANVLTF. The CDR3 DNA reads TGTGCCAGTAGACTGCTCTCTGGGGCCAACGTCCTGACTTTC.

The chain combines TRBV7-8 with TRBJ2-5; unclear D gene. Germline V lookup: CDR1 SGHVS, CDR2 FQNEAQ. Trimming left V 5 bases short and J 9 bases short, with 10 bases between. The CDR3 runs 11 residues. This CDR3 is CASSVGGAQYF. The CDR3 nucleotides are TGTGCCAGCAGCGTAGGTGGAGCCCAGTACTTC. The variable domain in full, with the rest retrieved from reference TRBV7-8 and TRBJ2-5, is GAGVSQSPRYKVAKRGQDVALRCDPISGHVSLFWYQQALGQGPEFLTYFQNEAQLDKSGLPSDRFFAERPEGSVSTLKIQRTQQEDSAVYLCASSVGGAQYFGPGTRLLVL.

DNA for the CDR3: TGTGCCAGCAGTCTGGAGGTAGGGTACCTTTACGAGCAGTACTTC. Its translation is CASSLEVGYLYEQYF. This chain uses TRBV11-1 with TRBJ2-7, with D possibly being TRBD2 (5 bases). CDR3 length: 15 amino acids. In germline, CDR1 is SGHAT, CDR2 FQDESV (reference sequence). Deletions cut 6 bases from V and 4 bases from J, with 19 bases between.

This chain joins TRBV27 and TRBJ2-1, with TRBD2 matching over 7 bases. V dropped 2 bases and J dropped 8; count of bases not matched to a gene: 3. The CDR3 length is 13 residues. CDR1 is MNHEY and CDR2 is SMNVEV in the germline V gene (reference sequence). In DNA, the CDR3 is TGTGCCAGCAGTTTAGAAGCGGGATATGAGCAGTTCTTC. This translates into CASSLEAGYEQFF.

The J gene is TRBJ1-5, the V gene TRBV7-3, with D unresolved. In germline, CDR1 is SGHTA, CDR2 FQGTGA. The CDR3 totals 15 residues. Trimming removed 2 bases at V and 2 bases at J, with 10 bases between. CDR3 sequence (DNA): TGTGCCAGCAGCTTACCCCTAGTTCGCAATCAGCCCCAGCATTTT. It codes for CASSLPLVRNQPQHF.

This sequence joins TRBV6-6 and TRBJ1-6; possible D gene TRBD1, 5 bases. The germline V and J ends were trimmed by 0 bases and 10 bases, with 7 bases remaining between them. Germline CDR1 and CDR2: MNHNY and SVGAGI (reference sequence). This CDR3 has 13 amino acids. The CDR3 reads CASSYSGDSPLHF. DNA for the CDR3: TGTGCCAGCAGTTACTCGGGGGACTCACCCCTCCACTTT.

This clone was counted a single time. The chain is built from TRBV15 and TRBJ1-5; D uncertain. The CDR3 runs 14 residues. Germline lookup yields CDR1 LNHNV and CDR2 YYDKDF (reference sequence). The V gene lost 3 bases and the J gene lost 0 bases, with 6 bases spanning the gap. The CDR3 region is CATSSDGSNQPQHF. The DNA of the CDR3 is TGTGCCACCAGCAGCGACGGTAGCAATCAGCCCCAGCATTTT.

The chain employs TRBV27 and TRBJ1-5; 7 nucleotides align to TRBD1. Germline V lookup: CDR1 MNHEY, CDR2 SMNVEV (reference sequence). The V segment lost 5 bases and the J segment 6 bases; nucleotides outside the gene matches: 7. CDR3 length equals 14 residues. The CDR3 DNA is TGTGCCAGCAGTACACAGGGGTTTGGTCAGCCCCAGCATTTT. Translated: CASSTQGFGQPQHF.

The V gene is TRBV10-3, the J gene TRBJ1-5; 7 positions match TRBD1. This CDR3 is 15 amino acids long. In germline, CDR1 is ENHRY, CDR2 SYGVKD. V was pared by 4 bases and J by 2 bases, with 5 bases of the junction left unmatched. In DNA form, the CDR3 reads TGTGCCATCAGTGCCGACAGGGAGGGCAATCAGCCCCAGCATTTT. This encodes CAISADREGNQPQHF.

V usage is TRBV18 and J usage is TRBJ1-2, with a tentative D call TRBD1 (5 bases). The CDR3 length is 13 residues. The V gene's germline CDR1 is KGHSH and CDR2 LQKENI. Trimming removed 7 bases from V and 2 bases from J, with 11 bases in between. CDR3 DNA sequence: TGTGCCAGCTGCCCGGACACCAACTATGGCTACACCTTC. Encoded protein: CASCPDTNYGYTF.

This clone has a single count. This rearrangement joins TRBV4-3 to TRBJ2-3; 13 bases are shared with TRBD2. V lost 4 bases and J lost 4; bases outside the gene matches: 8. CDR3 length: 17 amino acids. The germline V gene has CDR1 LGHNA and CDR2 YSLEER. The CDR3 protein is CASSLWTSGSGADTQYF. In DNA, the CDR3 is TGCGCCAGCAGCCTGTGGACTAGCGGGAGTGGGGCAGATACGCAGTATTTT.

The V call is TRBV2, the J call TRBJ1-5, with D maybe TRBD1 (6 bases). Per germline, CDR1 SNHLY and CDR2 FYNNEI. The CDR3 runs to 19 residues. Deletions cut 1 base from V and 3 bases from J, with 22 bases between. CDR3: CASSEGHSMGGLFNQPQHF. CDR3 bases: TGTGCCAGCAGTGAAGGCCATTCCATGGGGGGGCTGTTCAATCAGCCCCAGCATTTT.

The V call is TRBV9, the J call TRBJ2-7, with D hard to call. V lost 3 bases, J lost 0 bases, and 10 bases lay in between. From germline, CDR1 is SGDLS and CDR2 YYNGEE. This CDR3 region has 14 residues. CDR3 bases: TGTGCCAGCAGCGCAGGACGAAGCTCCTACGAGCAGTACTTC. Translation gives CASSAGRSSYEQYF.

The J gene is TRBJ2-2, the V gene TRBV4-2, with D possibly being TRBD2 (6 bases). Germline V gives CDR1 LGHNA, CDR2 YNFKEQ. The V and J ends lost 0 bases and 4 bases respectively, with 15 bases between them. The CDR3 has 17 residues. The CDR3 protein is CASSQDTRRDFTGELFF. The CDR3 DNA is TGTGCCAGCAGCCAAGACACCCGGCGGGATTTCACCGGGGAGCTGTTTTTT.